The T cell receptor (beta chain) under discussion was sequenced for a study of blood T cell repertoires in COVID-19. This CDR3 spans 16 amino acids. Germline V lookup: CDR1 SGHNT, CDR2 YYREEE (reference sequence). Trimming at V came to 2 bases and at J to 2 bases, leaving 4 bases not matched to a gene. In the original workflow: Reference gene primer amplification gave nucleated cell count estimates. Profiling relied on immunoSEQ multiplex PCR, and the TCRdb table lists in-frame clones only, not all of them. D and trimming come from the DNA, and the V and J calls and clone size come from that table. The repertoire consists of about 26,000 clones, with roughly 90% occurring once and the leading ten covering less than 8.5%.

The rearrangement links TRBV5-4 to TRBJ2-3; 11 bases match TRBD2. This clonotype originated in a human donor in a cohort sampled during active COVID-19. The sample was peripheral blood. CDR3 DNA sequence: TGTGCCAGCAGCTTCCGACTAGCGGGGACCACAGATACGCAGTATTTT. Its translation: CASSFRLAGTTDTQYF.